One sample yielded the 23 T cell receptor beta chains listed below, sequenced in a study of chemoradiotherapy in HPV16-positive cancers. This table comes from immunoSEQ multiplex PCR, and its TCRdb copy is limited to in-frame clones, with some not included. The repertoire includes 65,000 to 80,000 clones, around nine tenths of them detected once, and over 4% sits in the top ten. The material was blood, obtained from a patient who underwent chemoradiotherapy. These receptors originate from a human donor with HPV-associated anogenital cancer.

This chain joins TRBV27 and TRBJ1-1; no reliable D call. Trimming stripped 8 bases from V and 8 bases from J, with 21 bases between. Germline lookup yields CDR1 MNHEY and CDR2 SMNVEV (reference sequence). CDR3 length: 14 amino acids. CDR3 sequence: CASPPLGPLSEAFF. The CDR3 DNA reads TGTGCCAGCCCTCCGTTGGGCCCCCTCTCCGAAGCTTTCTTT.

This clone has just one count. The rearrangement uses TRBV16 and TRBJ1-1; 8 nucleotides line up with TRBD1. This CDR3 contains 17 residues. V dropped 0 bases and J dropped 1; count of bases not matched to a gene: 7. The germline V gene encodes CDR1 KGHSY and CDR2 FQNENV. The CDR3 DNA is TGTGCCAGCAGCCAATCGGGGCAGGGGGCAGGGAACACTGAAGCTTTCTTT. Translated, it gives CASSQSGQGAGNTEAFF.

The chain recombines TRBV19 with TRBJ1-2; no reliable D call. Germline V gene data show CDR1 as LNHDA and CDR2 as SQIVND (reference sequence). The CDR3 consists of 14 residues. V was clipped by 4 bases and J by 2 bases, with 11 bases between them. The CDR3 here is CASSSRARNYGYTF. CDR3 DNA sequence: TGTGCCAGTAGTAGTCGCGCGAGGAACTATGGCTACACCTTC.

This clone was observed a single time. The junction does not match germline at one end; this may be a read error. The V call is TRBV7-7, the J call TRBJ2-1; 14 bases match TRBD2. Germline V CDR1 and CDR2: SSHAT, FNYEAQ (reference sequence). This CDR3 contains 16 residues. CDR3 protein: CASSPLTSGGANEQFF. Written as DNA, the CDR3 is TGTGCTAGCAGCCCCCTGACTAGCGGGGGGGCCAATGAGCAGTTCTTC. Full variable domain (rest looked up from reference TRBV7-7 and TRBJ2-1): GAGVSQSPRYKVTKRGQDVTLRCDPISSHATLYWYQQALGQGPEFLTYFNYEAQPDKSGLPSDRFSAERPEGSISTLTIQRTEQRDSAMYRCASSPLTSGGANEQFFGPGTRLTVL.

This clone was seen only once. The V and J genes are TRBV7-6 and TRBJ1-5; TRBD1 aligns across 7 bases. Trimming took 0 bases from V and 7 from J; bases not matched to a gene: 3. The CDR3 has 14 residues. Germline V CDR1 and CDR2: SGHVS, FNYEAQ. As DNA, the CDR3 is TGTGCCAGCAGCTTAGCGGGACAGTCCCAGCCCCAGCATTTT. This codes for CASSLAGQSQPQHF. Filled out from reference TRBV7-6 and TRBJ1-5, the complete variable domain reads GAGVSQSPRYKVTKRGQDVALRCDPISGHVSLYWYRQALGQGPEFLTYFNYEAQQDKSGLPNDRFSAERPEGSISTLTIQRTEQRDSAMYRCASSLAGQSQPQHFGDGTRLSIL.

The table lists this clone with a few counts. This rearrangement joins TRBV11-2 to TRBJ2-5; 8 bases match TRBD2. The germline CDR1 and CDR2 sequences are SGHAT and FQNNGV. The CDR3 totals 15 residues. Trimming removed 4 bases from V and 7 bases from J; junction bases left unmatched: 11. In nucleotides, the CDR3 is TGTGCCAGCAGCTCCACCGGGACTAGTTTTGTGACCCAGTACTTC. Amino acid sequence: CASSSTGTSFVTQYF.

This chain connects TRBV14 to TRBJ2-2; no definite D call. Germline V gives CDR1 SGHDN, CDR2 FVKESK. This CDR3 comprises 14 residues. Trimming took 0 bases from V and 4 from J, leaving 6 bases between them. The DNA for the CDR3 is TGTGCCAGCAGCCAAGAGGTCCTCACCGGGGAGCTGTTTTTT. Protein product: CASSQEVLTGELFF.

The chain has TRBV4-1 and TRBJ2-3; 9 bases fit TRBD2. Unmatched junction bases numbered 9, after V lost 1 base and J lost 4 bases. Germline CDR1 reads MGHRA; CDR2 reads YSYEKL. The CDR3 is 17 amino acids. The CDR3 nucleotides are TGCGCCAGCAGCCAAGTTGATAGCGGGGGCCAATCAGATACGCAGTATTTT. Residues: CASSQVDSGGQSDTQYF.

The chain joins TRBV19 to TRBJ2-3, with 8 bases fitting TRBD1. Germline CDR1 and CDR2: LNHDA and SQIVND (reference sequence). The length of the CDR3 is 20 residues. With V trimmed by 4 bases and J by 0 bases, 18 bases remained unmatched. The CDR3 DNA reads as TGTGCCAGTAGTACTTGGACAGGGAGAAGACATCGGAATAGCACAGATACGCAGTATTTT. Translation gives CASSTWTGRRHRNSTDTQYF.

This chain links TRBV5-1 with TRBJ2-1, with TRBD1 as a possible D gene (6 bases). The germline CDR1 and CDR2 sequences are SGHRS and YFSETQ. V was cut by 4 bases and J by 3 bases, with 14 bases left in between. There are 15 residues in the CDR3. The CDR3 region has the DNA TGCGCCAGCAGCAAGACAGGCGAGAACTACAATGAGCAGTTCTTC. Translated, it gives CASSKTGENYNEQFF. Full variable domain (rest looked up from reference TRBV5-1 and TRBJ2-1): KAGVTQTPRYLIKTRGQQVTLSCSPISGHRSVSWYQQTPGQGLQFLFEYFSETQRNKGNFPGRFSGRQFSNSRSEMNVSTLELGDSALYLCASSKTGENYNEQFFGPGTRLTVL.

This chain uses TRBV18 with TRBJ2-5; D gene ambiguous. Germline CDR1 KGHSH, CDR2 LQKENI. This CDR3 has 15 residues. The V and J ends lost 2 bases and 1 base respectively, with 11 bases between them. CDR3 protein: CASSPGVVFQETQYF. Here the CDR3 DNA reads TGTGCCAGCTCACCAGGAGTCGTCTTCCAAGAGACCCAGTACTTC.

This clone occurred once. The gene calls are TRBV2 and TRBJ1-2; D not certain. This CDR3 is built from 14 residues. The V end lost 6 bases, the J end lost 3 bases, and 14 bases lay between the germline ends. CDR1 SNHLY and CDR2 FYNNEI come from the germline V gene. CDR3 residues: CASSAKGMDYGYTF. Written as DNA, the CDR3 is TGTGCCAGCAGCGCGAAGGGCATGGACTATGGCTACACCTTC.

The genes are TRBV5-6 and TRBJ1-1; 8 bases fit TRBD1. Trimming at V came to 5 bases and at J to 6 bases, leaving 12 bases not matched to a gene. The CDR3 length is 15 residues. Germline loops: CDR1 SGHDT, CDR2 YYEEEE. The CDR3 region is CASSFHQGARSEAFF. In DNA form, the CDR3 reads TGTGCCAGCAGTTTTCACCAGGGGGCGCGGTCTGAAGCTTTCTTT.

The rearrangement uses TRBV9 and TRBJ2-1; TRBD2 matches 8 bases. Germline CDR1 is SGDLS and CDR2 is YYNGEE. The CDR3 has 17 amino acids. J gave up 7 bases and V 4 bases, and 16 bases lay outside the gene matches. For the CDR3, the DNA is TGTGCCAGCAGCCCGAATCTTCACGCGGGGGGTCTAAATGAGCAGTTCTTC. This translates into CASSPNLHAGGLNEQFF.

This chain joins TRBV4-2 and TRBJ1-1; TRBD1 aligns across 9 bases. Germline V gives CDR1 LGHNA, CDR2 YNFKEQ. J lost 6 bases, V lost 0 bases, and 17 bases had no gene match. CDR3 length: 19 amino acids. The CDR3 DNA reads as TGTGCCAGCAGCCAAGATTCGGGCTTTGGGGACAGGGCCAGCGCTGAAGCTTTCTTT. Translation gives CASSQDSGFGDRASAEAFF.

The chain couples TRBV2 to TRBJ1-5; 9 nucleotides agree with TRBD1. The junction had 6 bases not matched to a gene; V was cut back by 6 bases and J by 6 bases. This CDR3 has 14 residues. CDR1 and CDR2 from the germline V gene are SNHLY and FYNNEI. CDR3 coding DNA: TGTGCCAGCAGCCCACAGGGGGCAATTCAGCCCCAGCATTTT. Translation gives CASSPQGAIQPQHF.

The V and J genes are TRBV19 and TRBJ2-7; unclear D gene. The germline V gene has CDR1 LNHDA and CDR2 SQIVND (reference sequence). This CDR3 is 13 amino acids long. Trimming shortened V by 5 bases and J by 2 bases, and 10 bases separated the two germline ends. CDR3 protein: CASSSRVTYEQYF. The CDR3 DNA reads TGTGCCAGTAGTTCAAGGGTTACCTACGAGCAGTACTTC. Full variable domain (missing parts from reference TRBV19 and TRBJ2-7): DGGITQSPKYLFRKEGQNVTLSCEQNLNHDAMYWYRQDPGQGLRLIYYSQIVNDFQKGDIAEGYSVSREKKESFPLTVTSAQKNPTAFYLCASSSRVTYEQYFGPGTRLTVT.

The chain couples TRBV11-1 to TRBJ2-5; tentative D call: TRBD1 (6 bases). The V end lost 5 bases, the J end lost 5 bases, and 15 bases lay between the germline ends. Germline V gene lookup returns CDR1 SGHAT and CDR2 FQDESV (reference sequence). CDR3 length: 14 residues. This CDR3 reads CASSPGTPGETQYF. As DNA, the CDR3 is TGTGCCAGCAGCCCCGGGACACCCGGGGAGACCCAGTACTTC.

This clone was counted once. This chain connects TRBV7-3 to TRBJ1-1; D is undetermined. V was pared by 5 bases and J by 11 bases, with 18 bases between. The CDR3 sequence is 13 residues long. CDR1 SGHTA and CDR2 FQGTGA come from the germline V gene. In nucleotides, the CDR3 is TGTGCCAGCAGCCCGCTAACGTCTGGAGGGGCTTTCTTT. This gives the protein CASSPLTSGGAFF.

This chain connects TRBV15 to TRBJ2-5, with a weak D call TRBD2 (5 bases). The CDR3 spans 12 residues. Trimming removed 6 bases from V and 13 bases from J, with 18 bases in between. Per the germline V gene, CDR1 is LNHNV and CDR2 is YYDKDF (reference sequence). CDR3 in DNA: TGTGCCACCAGTATAAAGGGCACCGGGATGTACTTC. Translation gives CATSIKGTGMYF.

This chain joins TRBV18 and TRBJ1-1, with 8 bases fitting TRBD1. This CDR3 has 15 amino acids. Germline V lookup: CDR1 KGHSH, CDR2 LQKENI. The V segment lost 5 bases and the J segment 3 bases; nucleotides outside the gene matches: 8. CDR3 sequence: CASSAQGAPDTEAFF. The CDR3 DNA follows: TGTGCCAGCTCAGCGCAGGGGGCCCCAGACACTGAAGCTTTCTTT. The whole variable domain, remainder taken from reference TRBV18 and TRBJ1-1, is NAGVMQNPRHLVRRRGQEARLRCSPMKGHSHVYWYRQLPEEGLKFMVYLQKENIIDESGMPKERFSAEFPKEGPSILRIQQVVRGDSAAYFCASSAQGAPDTEAFFGQGTRLTVV.

The chain recombines TRBV19 with TRBJ2-7, with D uncertain. Deletions cut 1 base from V and 1 base from J, with 8 bases between. Germline CDR1 and CDR2: LNHDA and SQIVND (reference sequence). The CDR3 consists of 14 residues. The CDR3 region is CASSIGAQSYEQYF. CDR3 bases: TGTGCCAGTAGTATAGGAGCTCAGTCCTACGAGCAGTACTTC.

This chain joins TRBV27 and TRBJ2-7, with D perhaps TRBD2 (5 bases). The ends were cut back, 2 bases at V and 0 bases at J, with 17 bases in the middle. This CDR3 has 17 residues. Germline CDR1 and CDR2: MNHEY and SMNVEV (reference sequence). DNA for the CDR3: TGTGCCAGCAGTTTACTAGGAGAGGGCCCGAACTCCTACGAGCAGTACTTC. This gives the protein CASSLLGEGPNSYEQYF.